Sequencing of this TCR beta chain was carried out in a study of blood T cell repertoires in COVID-19. Data came from immunoSEQ multiplex PCR; TCRdb stores just in-frame clones and leaves some out. There are 230,000 or so clones in the sample; more than 65% occur only once, and approximately 1.3% lies in the top ten. A few counts support this clone. The J segment lost 4 bases and the V segment lost 1 base, leaving 3 bases of the junction unmatched. The germline V gene encodes CDR1 SGHVS and CDR2 FQNEAQ. The CDR3 runs 15 residues. The TCR was taken from a woman in her 40s who had recovered from COVID-19. Sequenced material: peripheral blood. The J gene is TRBJ2-2, the V gene TRBV7-8; TRBD1 aligns across 7 bases. CDR3 DNA: TGTGCCAGCAGCTTAGTAGCAGGGGGCACCGGGGAGCTGTTTTTT. The encoded protein is CASSLVAGGTGELFF.